One T cell receptor (beta chain) is described in this entry. V lost 3 bases and J 2 bases, leaving 10 bases between the germline ends. The CDR3 is 14 amino acids. The V gene's germline CDR1 is MNHEY and CDR2 SMNVEV (reference sequence). The sample belongs to a study of T-cell memory formation after mild COVID-19. TCRdb fed the 5' RACE reads into MiXCR, producing one record per CDR3 protein. The table includes a few hundred thousand distinct CDR3 sequences, less than 25% detected once. The TCR sequence derives from an adult woman who had mild COVID-19 (a few samples of this study predate the infection). Cell type and time point are not known. The sample comprised PBMCs or a T cell subset sorted from them (not recorded which). J is TRBJ1-1 and V is TRBV27; D is uncertain. DNA of the CDR3: TGTGCCAGCAGTTTCGGACCGACCAACACTGAAGCTTTCTTT. It yields the protein CASSFGPTNTEAFF.